What follows are 17 T cell receptor beta chains derived from one specimen sequenced in a study of memory CD4+ T cells and cytomegalovirus serostatus. Measured with immunoSEQ multiplex PCR; TCRdb has only the in-frame clones, and not every one. The repertoire holds 50,000 to 55,000 clones, with around four fifths as singletons. Single viable CD3+CD4+CD8-CD45RO+ cells were sorted as the memory CD4+ T cells. The specimen was memory CD4+ T cells from blood. Source of these receptors: an adult in good health and CMV-seronegative.

This chain links TRBV29-1 with TRBJ1-3; D is unclear. CDR1 and CDR2 (germline): SQVTM, ANQGSEA. Trimming shortened V by 7 bases and J by 3 bases, and 7 bases separated the two germline ends. The CDR3 is 11 residues long. The chain's CDR3 is CSGTLGNTIYF. DNA of the CDR3: TGCAGCGGAACGCTTGGAAACACCATATATTTT. The entire variable domain, with the rest obtained from reference TRBV29-1 and TRBJ1-3, is as follows: SAVISQKPSRDICQRGTSLTIQCQVDSQVTMMFWYRQQPGQSLTLIATANQGSEATYESGFVIDKFPISRPNLTFSTLTVSNMSPEDSSIYLCSGTLGNTIYFGEGSWLTVV.

The chain has TRBV29-1 and TRBJ2-2; weak D call: TRBD2 (5 bases). Germline assignment: CDR1 SQVTM and CDR2 ANQGSEA. V was cut by 7 bases and J by 4 bases, with 22 bases left in between. This CDR3 contains 16 residues. In DNA, the CDR3 is TGCAGCGCCGCGGACTCAAAACCGGTCGTCACCGGGGAGCTGTTTTTT. Protein product: CSAADSKPVVTGELFF.

This clone was observed a single time. The chain links TRBV6-1 to TRBJ1-5; D is perhaps TRBD1 (5 bases). Germline V gives CDR1 MNHNS, CDR2 SASEGT. The V end lost 5 bases, the J end lost 9 bases, and 14 bases lay between the germline ends. CDR3 length: 13 residues. DNA for the CDR3: TGTGCCAGCAGTAGAGACAGCCTCGGGCCCCAGCATTTT. Translated, it gives CASSRDSLGPQHF.

V usage is TRBV4-1 and J usage is TRBJ2-3; D uncertain. V lost 1 base, J lost 3 bases, and 14 bases lay in between. The germline CDR1 and CDR2 sequences are MGHRA and YSYEKL. The CDR3 runs 16 residues. CDR3 sequence (DNA): TGCGCCAGCAGCCAAGTAGGTCCGCGGTGGACAGATACGCAGTATTTT. Its translation: CASSQVGPRWTDTQYF.

The chain links TRBV29-1 to TRBJ1-4; weak D call: TRBD1 (5 bases). This CDR3 contains 13 residues. V was cut by 1 base and J by 7 bases, with 10 bases left in between. Germline CDR1 reads SQVTM; CDR2 reads ANQGSEA. CDR3 nucleotides: TGCAGCGTTGAAGCGGGGGGTGGTGAAAAACTGTTTTTT. Translated, it gives CSVEAGGGEKLFF.

The V gene is TRBV7-2, the J gene TRBJ1-3; tentative D call: TRBD1 (6 bases). The CDR3 contains 20 residues. The germline gives CDR1 SGHTA, CDR2 FQGNSA. V lost 0 bases to trimming and J lost 0 bases, with 21 bases between them. The CDR3 bases are TGTGCCAGCAGCTTAGCTTTTGGGTATGGACAGCGAAGCTCTGGAAACACCATATATTTT. Protein sequence: CASSLAFGYGQRSSGNTIYF.

DNA for the CDR3: TGTGCCAGCACCGTCGGGGCAGGACCGAACACTGAAGCTTTCTTT. Protein product: CASTVGAGPNTEAFF. The chain combines TRBV11-2 with TRBJ1-1; weak D call: TRBD1 (5 bases). V was cut by 7 bases and J by 1 base, with 16 bases left in between. Per the germline V gene, CDR1 is SGHAT and CDR2 is FQNNGV. The CDR3 spans 15 residues.

This rearrangement joins TRBV5-4 to TRBJ1-2; no definite D call. CDR1 and CDR2 (germline): SGHNT, YYREEE (reference sequence). The CDR3 length is 13 residues. The V gene lost 0 bases and the J gene lost 4 bases, with 7 bases spanning the gap. CDR3 amino acids: CASSLGASYGYTF. CDR3 in DNA: TGTGCCAGCAGCTTGGGGGCGAGCTATGGCTACACCTTC.

The chain has TRBV5-8 and TRBJ2-5; no clear D gene. Trimming shortened V by 4 bases and J by 2 bases, and 15 bases separated the two germline ends. Germline CDR1 and CDR2: SGHTS and YDEGEE. The CDR3 runs 15 residues. CDR3 loop: CASSPGGRRQETQYF. CDR3 bases: TGTGCCAGCAGCCCCGGCGGTCGGCGGCAAGAGACCCAGTACTTC.

This clone has more than one count but fewer than ten. V is TRBV19 and J is TRBJ1-6, with 8 nucleotides matching TRBD1. CDR1 and CDR2 (germline): LNHDA, SQIVND (reference sequence). The CDR3 spans 14 residues. J lost 7 bases, V lost 6 bases, and 5 bases had no gene match. The CDR3 loop reads CASSTDRGNSPLHF. The CDR3 region has the DNA TGTGCCAGTAGCACCGACAGGGGAAATTCACCCCTCCACTTT.

This clone is labeled as medium-sized. For the CDR3, the DNA is TGTGCCAGTAGTCCCTGGGGCTCTAATGAAAAACTGTTTTTT. It yields the protein CASSPWGSNEKLFF. The chain links TRBV19 to TRBJ1-4; tentatively, D is TRBD1 (5 bases). V lost 5 bases and J 3 bases, leaving 10 bases between the germline ends. This CDR3 has 14 amino acids. Germline CDR1 is LNHDA and CDR2 is SQIVND (reference sequence). The whole variable domain, remainder taken from reference TRBV19 and TRBJ1-4, is DGGITQSPKYLFRKEGQNVTLSCEQNLNHDAMYWYRQDPGQGLRLIYYSQIVNDFQKGDIAEGYSVSREKKESFPLTVTSAQKNPTAFYLCASSPWGSNEKLFFGSGTQLSVL.

J is TRBJ1-1 and V is TRBV7-9; 9 bases are shared with TRBD1. The CDR3 covers 15 residues. With 4 bases clipped from V and 5 bases from J, the junction kept 8 bases outside the gene matches. Per germline, CDR1 SEHNR and CDR2 FQNEAQ (reference sequence). In nucleotides, the CDR3 is TGTGCCAGCAGCTCCGGAGACAGGGGGAGGACTGAAGCTTTCTTT. This sequence encodes CASSSGDRGRTEAFF.

The chain joins TRBV6-5 to TRBJ1-1; 11 nucleotides align to TRBD1. Germline values: CDR1 MNHEY, CDR2 SVGAGI. V dropped 7 bases and J dropped 4; count of bases not matched to a gene: 8. The CDR3 covers 15 residues. CDR3 DNA sequence: TGTGCCAGCATTTCGGGACAGGGGGTCGGCACTGAAGCTTTCTTT. Amino acid sequence: CASISGQGVGTEAFF.

The chain is built from TRBV19 and TRBJ2-1; possibly TRBD2 for D (5 bases). Trimming stripped 4 bases from V and 5 bases from J, with 6 bases between. Looked up from germline, CDR1 is LNHDA and CDR2 is SQIVND (reference sequence). CDR3 length: 12 residues. CDR3: CASSRTHNEQFF. CDR3 nucleotide sequence: TGTGCCAGTAGTAGGACTCACAATGAGCAGTTCTTC.

J is TRBJ1-6 and V is TRBV30, with D maybe TRBD1 (5 bases). Germline V CDR1 and CDR2: GTSNPN, SVGIG (reference sequence). V lost 3 bases to trimming and J lost 9 bases, with 15 bases between them. CDR3 length equals 14 residues. In DNA, the CDR3 is TGTGCCTGGAGGAGGGGCCAGTTAGTTTCACCCCTCCACTTT. Encoded protein: CAWRRGQLVSPLHF.

The chain has TRBV5-6 and TRBJ1-3, with D possibly matching TRBD1 (5 bases). Germline V gene sequence: CDR1 SGHDT, CDR2 YYEEEE. V dropped 4 bases and J dropped 0 bases, with 23 bases sitting between them. The CDR3 is made up of 19 amino acids. The CDR3 DNA follows: TGTGCCAGCAGCAGGGTCGGGGGGAGCCCCTCGCGCTCTGGAAACACCATATATTTT. Amino acids: CASSRVGGSPSRSGNTIYF.

The chain has TRBV5-8 and TRBJ1-2, with D tentatively TRBD1 (5 bases). The CDR3 sequence is 14 residues long. With 0 bases removed from V and 8 bases from J, the gap between germline ends came to 14 bases. Germline-derived CDR1 and CDR2 are SGHTS and YDEGEE. The CDR3 DNA sequence: TGTGCCAGCAGCTTGGACAGGCGCTCGTGGGGCTACACCTTC. Its protein is CASSLDRRSWGYTF.